This T cell receptor (beta chain) is from a study of regulatory T cells in long-lasting Graves disease. Regarding the study as a whole: Persistent disease exhibited a predilection for TRBV28, TRBJ1-2 and TRBJ2-5.

The sample holds a few counts of this clonotype. As yet, its antigen is unknown. Time point reported: persistent/refractory GD, antithyroid drugs over 5 years with positive TRAb. The TCR library was made from RNA extracted from PBMCs. The CDR3 is made up of 17 amino acids. V lost 4 bases, J lost 6 bases, and 9 bases stayed unmatched. Construction of TCR beta libraries relied on iRepertoire HTBI primers and on Arm-PCR targeting CDR3 regions. Per the original data handling: Identification of gene segments yielded more than 55 TRBV and more than eleven TRBJ across samples. TCRdb ran MiXCR on the multiplex PCR reads and lists one entry per CDR3 protein. What appears here as the V and J calls and clone size reflects TCRdb's work, not the paper's. The sample has about 470,000 distinct CDR3 sequences, roughly 21% seen once; the top ten hold around 7%.

The receptor was isolated from a female donor with Graves disease. The rearrangement uses TRBV12-3 or TRBV12-4 and TRBJ2-6; 10 nucleotides align to TRBD2. The sample here was peripheral blood mononuclear cells (PBMCs), taken when the disease was refractory, from a patient treated with antithyroid drugs. The DNA of the CDR3 is TGTGCCAGCAGTTACACCAGCGGGAGGGCCGAGGCCAACGTCCTGACTTTC. This encodes CASSYTSGRAEANVLTF.